The next 26 T cell receptor beta chains were all read from a single sample in a study of identical twins. TCRdb redid the calling of the 5' RACE reads with MiXCR, one entry per CDR3 protein. The sample contains hundreds of thousands of distinct CDR3 sequences, about 18% of which appear only once. A further study also used this sample, focusing on T cells expressing NK-cell markers.

The source material was PBMCs. All receptors come from a woman younger than 30 in good health.

The chain carries TRBV25-1 and TRBJ1-2; D is perhaps TRBD1 (5 bases). V was pared by 3 bases and J by 2 bases, with 16 bases between. This CDR3 comprises 16 residues. CDR1 and CDR2 (germline): MGHDK, SYGVNS. The CDR3 sequence is CASSDPDRGANYGYTF. The CDR3 bases are TGTGCCAGCAGTGATCCGGACCGCGGGGCCAACTATGGCTACACCTTC.

Only a few counts were recorded for this clonotype. The V call is TRBV6-2 or TRBV6-3, the J call TRBJ1-1, with 10 bases aligning to TRBD1. J lost 1 base, V lost 0 bases, and 5 bases had no gene match. The CDR3 is 17 residues long. CDR1 and CDR2 from the germline V gene are MNHEY and SVGEGT. CDR3 amino acids: CASSYSTTGGRNTEAFF. In nucleotides, the CDR3 is TGTGCCAGCAGTTACTCGACGACAGGGGGCAGGAACACTGAAGCTTTCTTT.

This clonotype was seen only a few times. V is TRBV25-1 and J is TRBJ2-7; 10 bases agree with TRBD1. The CDR3 extends over 14 amino acids. Germline V gene lookup returns CDR1 MGHDK and CDR2 SYGVNS. With V trimmed by 7 bases and J by 4 bases, 7 bases remained unmatched. Here the CDR3 reads CASKSGQGIYEQYF. CDR3 bases: TGTGCCAGCAAATCGGGACAGGGGATTTACGAGCAGTACTTC.

This chain uses TRBV15 with TRBJ1-3, with D hard to call. The CDR3 is 12 residues long. V gave up 5 bases and J gave up 9 bases, with 11 bases separating them. CDR1 is LNHNV and CDR2 is YYDKDF in the germline V gene (reference sequence). DNA for the CDR3: TGTGCCACCAGCTTACAACGAAGCACCATATATTTT. It encodes CATSLQRSTIYF. Variable domain in full (rest from reference TRBV15 and TRBJ1-3): DAMVIQNPRYQVTQFGKPVTLSCSQTLNHNVMYWYQQKSSQAPKLLFHYYDKDFNNEADTPDNFQSRRPNTSFCFLDIRSPGLGDTAMYLCATSLQRSTIYFGEGSWLTVV.

The chain has TRBV11-1 and TRBJ2-6; no reliable D call. CDR3 length: 19 amino acids. Germline V gene lookup returns CDR1 SGHAT and CDR2 FQDESV (reference sequence). The germline V and J ends were trimmed by 1 base and 0 bases, with 16 bases remaining between them. This CDR3 reads CASSLVPVKLSSGANVLTF. The CDR3 DNA follows: TGTGCCAGCAGCTTAGTTCCAGTTAAACTAAGCTCTGGGGCCAACGTCCTGACTTTC.

This clonotype has more than one count but fewer than ten. J is TRBJ2-1 and V is TRBV18, with TRBD1 matching 7 bases. The germline gives CDR1 KGHSH, CDR2 LQKENI. The CDR3 loop spans 15 amino acids. Losses at the gene ends were 4 bases for V and 6 bases for J; bases not matched to a gene: 9. The CDR3 here is CASSRSRGRGNEQFF. CDR3 nucleotides: TGTGCCAGCTCACGCAGTAGGGGGCGCGGCAATGAGCAGTTCTTC.

The sample holds a few counts of this clonotype. The J gene is TRBJ1-2, the V gene TRBV6-5; D remains unclear. CDR3 size: 15 residues. Germline-derived CDR1 and CDR2 are MNHEY and SVGAGI. Trimming took off 0 bases at V and 8 bases at J, with 16 bases between the two ends. CDR3 nucleotide sequence: TGTGCCAGCAGTTACTCCCGGGCTGGTCTGTGGGGCTACACCTTC. This codes for CASSYSRAGLWGYTF.

This clonotype was detected many times. The J gene is TRBJ2-7, the V gene TRBV5-4; 9 nucleotides align to TRBD1. After removal of 4 bases from V and 5 bases from J, the junction contained 7 bases not matched to a gene. The CDR3 spans 14 residues. The V gene's germline CDR1 is SGHNT and CDR2 YYREEE (reference sequence). The CDR3 sequence is CASSPGTGSDEQYF. CDR3 nucleotide sequence: TGTGCCAGCAGCCCCGGGACAGGGAGTGACGAGCAGTACTTC. The entire variable domain, with the rest obtained from reference TRBV5-4 and TRBJ2-7, is as follows: ETGVTQSPTHLIKTRGQQVTLRCSSQSGHNTVSWYQQALGQGPQFIFQYYREEENGRGNFPPRFSGLQFPNYSSELNVNALELDDSALYLCASSPGTGSDEQYFGPGTRLTVT.

This rearrangement joins TRBV27 to TRBJ2-7, with D possibly matching TRBD2 (5 bases). CDR1 and CDR2 from the germline V gene are MNHEY and SMNVEV (reference sequence). The CDR3 covers 14 residues. The germline V and J ends were trimmed by 1 base and 5 bases, with 12 bases remaining between them. The CDR3 sequence is CASSLLRAYHEQYF. Written as DNA, the CDR3 is TGTGCCAGCAGTTTATTGAGGGCTTACCACGAGCAGTACTTC.

This clonotype was counted between two and nine times. The gene calls are TRBV29-1 and TRBJ2-2, with D hard to call. V lost 7 bases to trimming and J lost 7 bases, with 10 bases between them. CDR3 length: 11 residues. The germline gives CDR1 SQVTM, CDR2 ANQGSEA. DNA for the CDR3: TGCAGCGGTGGGTACAGCGGGGAGCTGTTTTTT. Translating gives CSGGYSGELFF.

This clonotype was recorded many times. This sequence joins TRBV5-6 and TRBJ2-1; D is uncertain. Germline V gene lookup returns CDR1 SGHDT and CDR2 YYEEEE. The V end was cut by 3 bases, the J end by 7 bases, with 20 bases between. This CDR3 comprises 16 residues. The DNA for the CDR3 is TGTGCCAGCAGCTCCATCGGGCTGGGAAAAGGGAATGAGCAGTTCTTC. This translates into CASSSIGLGKGNEQFF. The variable domain in full, completed from reference TRBV5-6 and TRBJ2-1, reads DAGVTQSPTHLIKTRGQQVTLRCSPKSGHDTVSWYQQALGQGPQFIFQYYEEEERQRGNFPDRFSGHQFPNYSSELNVNALLLGDSALYLCASSSIGLGKGNEQFFGPGTRLTVL.

This clonotype has more than one count but fewer than ten. This sequence joins TRBV10-2 and TRBJ2-5; 11 nucleotides match TRBD2. Per germline, CDR1 WSHSY and CDR2 SAAADI. Trimming removed 0 bases from V and 5 bases from J; junction bases left unmatched: 11. This CDR3 has 18 residues. The CDR3 spells CASSESRLAGGQWETQYF. CDR3 nucleotides: TGCGCCAGCAGTGAGTCCCGGCTAGCGGGGGGCCAGTGGGAGACCCAGTACTTC.

This clonotype was seen more than once but under ten times. This rearrangement joins TRBV6-1 to TRBJ2-7; TRBD2 is a possible D gene (5 bases). CDR3 size: 13 residues. CDR1 is MNHNS, CDR2 SASEGT, per germline. Between the trimmed V and J ends, which lost 5 bases and 2 bases, there was a span of 10 bases. CDR3 residues: CASSPAGAYEQYF. In DNA, the CDR3 is TGTGCCAGCAGTCCTGCCGGGGCCTACGAGCAGTACTTC.

This clonotype was seen ten or more times. This chain links TRBV12-3 or TRBV12-4 with TRBJ1-2, with D possibly being TRBD1 (6 bases). V gave up 3 bases and J gave up 6 bases, with 11 bases separating them. The CDR3 is made up of 13 amino acids. The CDR3 DNA is TGTGCCAGCAGTTTTGCAGGGGACAATGGCTACACCTTC. This encodes CASSFAGDNGYTF.

This rearrangement joins TRBV7-9 to TRBJ2-1; D remains ambiguous. The germline gives CDR1 SEHNR, CDR2 FQNEAQ (reference sequence). The V and J ends lost 3 bases and 10 bases respectively, with 7 bases between them. This CDR3 has 11 amino acids. CDR3 loop: CASSLEWEQFF. The CDR3 nucleotides are TGTGCCAGCAGCTTGGAATGGGAGCAGTTCTTC.

The gene calls are TRBV7-9 and TRBJ2-1, with D perhaps matching TRBD2 (6 bases). V gave up 3 bases and J gave up 6 bases, with 12 bases separating them. Germline V gene sequence: CDR1 SEHNR, CDR2 FQNEAQ (reference sequence). The CDR3 spans 14 residues. CDR3 sequence reads: CASSFALALNEQFF. CDR3 bases: TGTGCCAGCAGCTTTGCGCTAGCGCTCAATGAGCAGTTCTTC.

This clonotype was seen a few times. V gene TRBV20-1 combines with J gene TRBJ2-1, with D tentatively TRBD2 (5 bases). Trimming stripped 6 bases from V and 5 bases from J, with 14 bases between. Germline V gene lookup returns CDR1 DFQATT and CDR2 SNEGSKA (reference sequence). The CDR3 runs 13 residues. CDR3 sequence: CSALPRGHNEQFF. The CDR3 DNA reads TGCAGTGCCCTCCCCCGCGGGCACAATGAGCAGTTCTTC.

The chain links TRBV20-1 to TRBJ2-7, with D hard to call. The ends were cut back, 6 bases at V and 2 bases at J, with 8 bases in the middle. The length of the CDR3 is 11 residues. Per the germline V gene, CDR1 is DFQATT and CDR2 is SNEGSKA (reference sequence). CDR3 sequence: CSADQTYEQYF. The CDR3 nucleotides read TGCAGTGCCGACCAGACCTACGAGCAGTACTTC.

This clonotype showed up just a few times. The rearrangement uses TRBV7-9 and TRBJ2-5; no reliable D call. The V gene lost 5 bases and the J gene lost 3 bases, with 13 bases spanning the gap. Germline CDR1 is SEHNR and CDR2 is FQNEAQ (reference sequence). This CDR3 is 14 amino acids long. The CDR3 loop reads CASSVNQEKETQYF. The CDR3 coding sequence is TGTGCCAGCAGCGTAAATCAGGAGAAAGAGACCCAGTACTTC.

This clonotype showed up just a few times. The J gene is TRBJ2-7, the V gene TRBV5-1, with 8 bases aligning to TRBD1. V lost 0 bases to trimming and J lost 2 bases; unmatched junction nucleotides: 4. The CDR3 sequence is 15 residues long. Germline V gene data show CDR1 as SGHRS and CDR2 as YFSETQ. CDR3 DNA sequence: TGCGCCAGCAGCTTGGTGACAGGGGCCACCTACGAGCAGTACTTC. Translation gives CASSLVTGATYEQYF.

The CDR3 coding sequence is TGTGCCAGCCCCCTAGGGGCAGGCTATCATAATTCACCCCTCCACTTT. Its translation: CASPLGAGYHNSPLHF. This chain uses TRBV5-6 with TRBJ1-6, with D tentatively TRBD1 (5 bases). Germline CDR1 SGHDT, CDR2 YYEEEE. V lost 7 bases and J lost 5, with 19 bases in between. The length of the CDR3 is 16 residues. Filled out from reference TRBV5-6 and TRBJ1-6, the complete variable domain reads DAGVTQSPTHLIKTRGQQVTLRCSPKSGHDTVSWYQQALGQGPQFIFQYYEEEERQRGNFPDRFSGHQFPNYSSELNVNALLLGDSALYLCASPLGAGYHNSPLHFGNGTRLTVT.

This clonotype appeared many times. The chain is built from TRBV29-1 and TRBJ2-7; 10 nucleotides agree with TRBD2. V gave up 5 bases and J gave up 6 bases; unmatched junction bases: 16. The CDR3 is made up of 16 amino acids. Germline loops: CDR1 SQVTM, CDR2 ANQGSEA. The CDR3 region is CSVLQEGSGGSGEQYF. CDR3 DNA sequence: TGCAGCGTTCTCCAGGAGGGTAGCGGGGGGAGCGGCGAGCAGTACTTC.

The chain employs TRBV3-1 and TRBJ2-1; D possibly corresponds to TRBD1 (5 bases). The germline V gene encodes CDR1 LGHDT and CDR2 YNNKEL (reference sequence). This CDR3 comprises 15 residues. V shed 4 bases and J shed 14 bases, with 24 bases lying between them. In DNA form, the CDR3 reads TGTGCCAGCAGCCTGAGTCGGCAGGGCAGGGTAAATGAGTTCTTC. Translated: CASSLSRQGRVNEFF.

This clonotype was picked up a small number of times. The rearrangement links TRBV20-1 to TRBJ2-5; D unclear. Trimming removed 4 bases from V and 0 bases from J, with 6 bases in between. This CDR3 comprises 12 residues. Germline V gene sequence: CDR1 DFQATT, CDR2 SNEGSKA (reference sequence). As DNA, the CDR3 is TGCAGTGCTAAGGGATACCAAGAGACCCAGTACTTC. Its translation: CSAKGYQETQYF.

This clonotype occurred a few times. This sequence joins TRBV12-3 or TRBV12-4 and TRBJ2-7; no definite D call. CDR3 length equals 12 residues. Between the trimmed V and J ends, which lost 5 bases and 0 bases, there was a span of 5 bases. The CDR3 nucleotides are TGTGCCAGCAGTACCAACTCCTACGAGCAGTACTTC. Amino acids: CASSTNSYEQYF.

This clonotype was observed a handful of times. The chain couples TRBV4-3 to TRBJ2-1; 9 bases agree with TRBD2. Germline trimming cut 2 bases from V and 8 bases from J; bases unmatched to any gene: 13. CDR1 is LGHNA, CDR2 YSLEER, per germline. The length of the CDR3 is 17 residues. DNA for the CDR3: TGCGCCAGCAGCCAAAACCCTGTCGGCGGGAGGGCCGATGAGCAGTTCTTC. This gives the protein CASSQNPVGGRADEQFF.